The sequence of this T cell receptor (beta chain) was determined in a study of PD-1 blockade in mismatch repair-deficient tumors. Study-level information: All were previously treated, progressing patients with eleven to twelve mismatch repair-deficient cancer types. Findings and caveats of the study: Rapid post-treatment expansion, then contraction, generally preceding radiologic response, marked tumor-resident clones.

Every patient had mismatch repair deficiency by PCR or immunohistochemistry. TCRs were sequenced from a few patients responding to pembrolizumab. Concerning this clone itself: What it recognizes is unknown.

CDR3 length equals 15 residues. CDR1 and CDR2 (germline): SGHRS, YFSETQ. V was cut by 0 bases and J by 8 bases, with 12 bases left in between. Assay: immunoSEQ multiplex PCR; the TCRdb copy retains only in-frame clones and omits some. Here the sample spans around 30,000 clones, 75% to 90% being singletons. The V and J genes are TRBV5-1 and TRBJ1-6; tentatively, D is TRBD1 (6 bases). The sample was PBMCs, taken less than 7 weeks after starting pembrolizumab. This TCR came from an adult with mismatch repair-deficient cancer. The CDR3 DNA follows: TGCGCCAGCAGCTTGGATCCGTCAGGGGATTCACCCCTCCACTTT. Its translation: CASSLDPSGDSPLHF.